This passage covers 18 T cell receptor beta chains from one sample sequenced in a study of OX40 agonist ivuxolimab in advanced cancers. The repertoire was sequenced with immunoSEQ multiplex PCR; TCRdb's copy has only in-frame clones and lacks some. This sample has about 76,000 clones; roughly 89% occur once, and the top ten carry 10% to 15%. The sample was CD4+ or CD8+ T cells sorted from blood, taken in a trial of the OX40 agonist ivuxolimab. Source of these receptors: an adult with an advanced solid tumor such as melanoma, head and neck, liver or kidney cancer.

The genes are TRBV9 and TRBJ1-1, with 8 bases fitting TRBD1. Germline assignment: CDR1 SGDLS and CDR2 YYNGEE. J was trimmed by 3 bases and V by 3 bases; bases with no gene match: 4. This CDR3 is 14 amino acids long. The CDR3 region is CASSESGQDTEAFF. The CDR3 DNA reads as TGTGCCAGCAGCGAATCGGGACAGGACACTGAAGCTTTCTTT.

V gene TRBV19 combines with J gene TRBJ2-7; a weak D match, TRBD2 (6 bases). The CDR3 runs to 14 residues. Germline V gene sequence: CDR1 LNHDA, CDR2 SQIVND (reference sequence). The ends were cut back, 3 bases at V and 0 bases at J, with 9 bases in the middle. The CDR3 is CASSMRDFSYEQYF. CDR3 sequence (DNA): TGTGCCAGTAGTATGAGGGACTTCTCCTACGAGCAGTACTTC.

The rearrangement links TRBV28 to TRBJ1-2, with 10 bases aligning to TRBD1. V was clipped by 4 bases and J by 6 bases; unmatched bases: 5. The CDR3 runs to 14 residues. Germline CDR1 MDHEN, CDR2 SYDVKM. CDR3: CASSSQGQGNGYTF. CDR3 sequence (DNA): TGTGCCAGCAGTTCCCAGGGACAGGGGAATGGCTACACCTTC.

This chain connects TRBV9 to TRBJ2-1, with a possible D match to TRBD1 (5 bases). Per the germline V gene, CDR1 is SGDLS and CDR2 is YYNGEE. V was pared by 0 bases and J by 8 bases, with 21 bases between. CDR3 size: 17 residues. The CDR3 nucleotides are TGTGCCAGCAGCGTAGCTCCTCCTGGACACCCTTTGGATGAGCAGTTCTTC. This sequence encodes CASSVAPPGHPLDEQFF.

This clone came up once. The chain couples TRBV12-1 to TRBJ2-2; whether TRBD2, the table's D call, matches the DNA was not checked. TRBV12-1 is annotated as a pseudogene. This CDR3 comprises 12 residues. The CDR3 spells CASSLEHRGAVF. CDR3 DNA: TGTGCCAGCAGCCTTGAACACCGGGGAGCTGTTTTT.

The CDR3: CASSWEQGGGQPQHF. Here the CDR3 DNA reads TGTGCCAGCAGTTGGGAACAGGGAGGCGGCCAGCCCCAGCATTTT. This chain joins TRBV2 and TRBJ1-5, with a weak D call TRBD1 (6 bases). V was shortened by 5 bases and J by 7 bases, with 18 bases between the two germline ends. Germline V gives CDR1 SNHLY, CDR2 FYNNEI. CDR3 length: 15 amino acids.

This chain links TRBV7-9 with TRBJ2-2; 10 nucleotides align to TRBD1. The ends lost 6 bases at V and 7 bases at J; junction bases unmatched: 8. The CDR3 consists of 15 residues. Germline CDR1 SEHNR, CDR2 FQNEAQ (reference sequence). The CDR3 DNA reads TGTGCCAGCAGTTCCAGACAGGGGGCAGTCGGGGAGCTGTTTTTT. Residues: CASSSRQGAVGELFF. Full variable domain (missing parts from reference TRBV7-9 and TRBJ2-2): DTGVSQNPRHKITKRGQNVTFRCDPISEHNRLYWYRQTLGQGPEFLTYFQNEAQLEKSRLLSDRFSAERPKGSFSTLEIQRTEQGDSAMYLCASSSRQGAVGELFFGEGSRLTVL.

The chain is built from TRBV25-1 and TRBJ2-5; D gene unclear. Germline CDR1 is MGHDK and CDR2 is SYGVNS. This CDR3 has 15 amino acids. Trimming stripped 2 bases from V and 1 base from J, with 11 bases between. This CDR3 is CASSEPRTVQETQYF. CDR3 nucleotide sequence: TGTGCCAGCAGTGAACCCCGGACGGTCCAAGAGACCCAGTACTTC.

This clone was detected only once. The chain employs TRBV1 and TRBJ1-1; the tabulated D call, TRBD1, remains unverified against the DNA. TRBV1 is tagged as a pseudogene. The CDR3 length is 14 residues. In DNA, the CDR3 is TGCACCAGCAGCCCCCTCGACAGGGACACTGAAGCTTTCTTT. Its translation: CTSSPLDRDTEAFF.

The rearrangement uses TRBV19 and TRBJ1-5; D unresolved. V lost 0 bases and J 5 bases, leaving 8 bases between the germline ends. The CDR3 has 14 amino acids. The germline V gene has CDR1 LNHDA and CDR2 SQIVND (reference sequence). The CDR3 bases are TGTGCCAGTAGTATAGATATAGGTTATCAGCCCCAGCATTTT. Protein product: CASSIDIGYQPQHF. Drawing the rest from reference TRBV19 and TRBJ1-5, the complete variable domain is DGGITQSPKYLFRKEGQNVTLSCEQNLNHDAMYWYRQDPGQGLRLIYYSQIVNDFQKGDIAEGYSVSREKKESFPLTVTSAQKNPTAFYLCASSIDIGYQPQHFGDGTRLSIL.

This chain uses TRBV2 with TRBJ1-1; D remains ambiguous. Germline V gene lookup returns CDR1 SNHLY and CDR2 FYNNEI. This CDR3 is built from 11 residues. CDR3 sequence reads: CPQPGNTEAFF. CDR3 bases: TGTCCTCAGCCAGGGAACACTGAAGCTTTCTTT.

The chain joins TRBV29-1 to TRBJ1-2; D is unclear. The CDR3 extends over 14 amino acids. CDR1 and CDR2 (germline): SQVTM, ANQGSEA. Trimming cost V 0 bases and J 3 bases, with 11 bases left between them. CDR3 DNA: TGCAGCGTTGAAGAAGACGCTGTGGACTATGGCTACACCTTC. It translates to CSVEEDAVDYGYTF.

This chain joins TRBV10-3 and TRBJ2-5; the D is unclear. This CDR3 is 13 amino acids long. The V and J ends lost 10 bases and 2 bases respectively, with 14 bases between them. Germline loops: CDR1 ENHRY, CDR2 SYGVKD. This CDR3 is CATRYSPQETQYF. The CDR3 region has the DNA TGTGCCACACGCTACAGTCCTCAAGAGACCCAGTACTTC.

V gene TRBV9 combines with J gene TRBJ2-1; 9 nucleotides align to TRBD1. The CDR3 consists of 14 residues. The trim removed 4 bases at V and 7 bases at J, leaving 6 bases unmatched. CDR1 is SGDLS, CDR2 YYNGEE, per germline. The CDR3 DNA reads as TGTGCCAGCAGCCTACAGGGGGCAACGAATGAGCAGTTCTTC. Its protein product is CASSLQGATNEQFF.

This sequence joins TRBV4-1 and TRBJ2-7; 9 bases line up with TRBD1. Germline loops: CDR1 MGHRA, CDR2 YSYEKL. Trimming cost V 1 base and J 4 bases; bases outside gene matches: 8. The CDR3 has 16 residues. This CDR3 is CASSQVSTGGWYEQYF. The CDR3 DNA reads TGCGCCAGCAGCCAAGTTTCCACAGGGGGCTGGTACGAGCAGTACTTC.

V gene TRBV27 combines with J gene TRBJ2-1; 10 nucleotides align to TRBD2. The CDR3 is made up of 14 amino acids. Germline V gene lookup returns CDR1 MNHEY and CDR2 SMNVEV (reference sequence). Trimming removed 5 bases from V and 4 bases from J; junction bases left unmatched: 2. Here the CDR3 DNA reads TGTGCCAGCAGTGAGACTAGCGGGTACAATGAGCAGTTCTTC. Protein: CASSETSGYNEQFF.

In this sample, this clone turned up once. The chain carries TRBV28 and TRBJ2-5; D is uncertain. Per the germline V gene, CDR1 is MDHEN and CDR2 is SYDVKM. Deletions cut 3 bases from V and 1 base from J, with 12 bases between. The CDR3 loop spans 15 amino acids. The CDR3 region is CASSFLRSPQETQYF. CDR3 nucleotide sequence: TGTGCCAGCAGTTTTTTACGGAGTCCCCAAGAGACCCAGTACTTC.

The V call is TRBV18, the J call TRBJ1-2, with D hard to call. Per germline, CDR1 KGHSH and CDR2 LQKENI. This CDR3 is built from 16 residues. Trimming stripped 3 bases from V and 4 bases from J, with 18 bases between. The CDR3 bases are TGTGCCAGCTCACCCCTTCTTTCGGGCGCGAGCTATGGCTACACCTTC. The encoded protein is CASSPLLSGASYGYTF. Full variable domain (missing parts from reference TRBV18 and TRBJ1-2): NAGVMQNPRHLVRRRGQEARLRCSPMKGHSHVYWYRQLPEEGLKFMVYLQKENIIDESGMPKERFSAEFPKEGPSILRIQQVVRGDSAAYFCASSPLLSGASYGYTFGSGTRLTVV.